This T cell receptor (beta chain) originates from a study of blood T cell repertoires in COVID-19. Study context: From the United States, Italy and Spain came samples of acute and convalescent COVID-19. Sources were T cells, B-cell-depleted T cells, or PBMCs; the material itself was cDNA or gDNA.

Trimming removed 3 bases from V and 0 bases from J, with 6 bases in between. Germline lookup yields CDR1 MNHEY and CDR2 SMNVEV (reference sequence). This CDR3 has 14 residues. In the original processing: Amplification of reference gene primers provided the estimated nucleated cell counts. Libraries were prepared by immunoSEQ multiplex PCR; TCRdb keeps only in-frame clonotypes and omits some of them. For V, J and clone size, that table is used; D and trimming come from the DNA. The repertoire holds around 55,000 clones, with 90% as singletons. The clonotype was recovered from a human donor with active COVID-19. The donor label of this sample is uncertain. V is TRBV27 and J is TRBJ2-1; D call uncertain. Material: peripheral blood. The CDR3 sequence is CASSFYNSYNEQFF. CDR3 DNA sequence: TGTGCCAGCAGTTTTTATAACTCCTACAATGAGCAGTTCTTC.